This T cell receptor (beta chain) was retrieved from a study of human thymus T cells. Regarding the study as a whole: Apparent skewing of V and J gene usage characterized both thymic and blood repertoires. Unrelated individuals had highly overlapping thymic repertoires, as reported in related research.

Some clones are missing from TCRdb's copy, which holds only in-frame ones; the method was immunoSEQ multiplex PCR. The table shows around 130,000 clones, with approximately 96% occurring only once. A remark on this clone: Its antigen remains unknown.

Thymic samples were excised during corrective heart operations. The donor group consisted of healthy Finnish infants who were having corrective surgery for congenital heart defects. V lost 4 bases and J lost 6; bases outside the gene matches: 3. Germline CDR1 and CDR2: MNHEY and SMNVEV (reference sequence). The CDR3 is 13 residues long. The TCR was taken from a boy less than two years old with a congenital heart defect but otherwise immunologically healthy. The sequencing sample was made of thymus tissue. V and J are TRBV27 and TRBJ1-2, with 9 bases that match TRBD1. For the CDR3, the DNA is TGTGCCAGCAGTTGGACAGGGGAGAATGGCTACACCTTC. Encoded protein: CASSWTGENGYTF.